Below are 17 T cell receptor beta chains sequenced from a single sample in a study of cytomegalovirus exposure and HLA in healthy donors. Use of 60 Vbeta and 13 Jbeta primers characterized the PCR. Only in-frame clones appear in the TCRdb table, and some are missing; sequencing was by immunoSEQ multiplex PCR. The sample lists more than 150,000 clones, about 80% occurring once. Sequencing was carried out using PBMCs. Every receptor here comes from a woman between 45 and 65 years old in good health and CMV-seropositive.

The rearrangement links TRBV7-3 to TRBJ2-2; tentative D call: TRBD1 (5 bases). CDR1 is SGHTA and CDR2 is FQGTGA in the germline V gene. The CDR3 extends over 16 amino acids. Trimming cost V 1 base and J 1 base, with 10 bases left between them. In nucleotides, the CDR3 is TGTGCCAGCAGCTTAAGTTCAGGGCTGAACACCGGGGAGCTGTTTTTT. Its translation is CASSLSSGLNTGELFF.

This sequence joins TRBV29-1 and TRBJ1-1; D might be TRBD1 (6 bases). The CDR3 is made up of 14 amino acids. V was shortened by 5 bases and J by 0 bases, with 13 bases between the two germline ends. Germline-derived CDR1 and CDR2 are SQVTM and ANQGSEA. The CDR3 nucleotides read TGCAGCGTTCGTGGGGGCGCGGTGAACACTGAAGCTTTCTTT. This translates into CSVRGGAVNTEAFF.

The chain is built from TRBV6-5 and TRBJ1-2; 8 bases map to TRBD1. From germline, CDR1 is MNHEY and CDR2 SVGAGI. The length of the CDR3 is 12 residues. Germline trimming cut 10 bases from V and 7 bases from J; bases unmatched to any gene: 8. The CDR3, as DNA: TGTGCCACCAAGCAGGGGGCCGTTGGCTACACCTTC. It codes for CATKQGAVGYTF.

The chain uses TRBV27 and TRBJ1-2; 7 bases match TRBD1. The CDR3 spans 14 residues. The germline V gene encodes CDR1 MNHEY and CDR2 SMNVEV (reference sequence). The J segment lost 3 bases and the V segment lost 4 bases, leaving 5 bases of the junction unmatched. This CDR3 reads CASSYLGTDYGYTF. As DNA, the CDR3 is TGTGCCAGCAGTTACCTAGGGACAGACTATGGCTACACCTTC.

This chain links TRBV10-3 with TRBJ2-3, with 9 bases matching TRBD2. The CDR3 is 15 residues long. Trimming cost V 4 bases and J 3 bases; bases outside gene matches: 5. CDR1 and CDR2 from the germline V gene are ENHRY and SYGVKD. DNA for the CDR3: TGTGCCATCAGTGCTCAACTAGCGGGTACAGATACGCAGTATTTT. Its protein product is CAISAQLAGTDTQYF.

The gene calls are TRBV30 and TRBJ1-2, with 7 bases aligning to TRBD1. CDR3 length: 11 residues. Germline loops: CDR1 GTSNPN, CDR2 SVGIG (reference sequence). The ends lost 2 bases at V and 8 bases at J; junction bases unmatched: 2. The CDR3 DNA reads as TGTGCCTGGAGTCAGGGGGGCGGCTACACCTTC. Translating gives CAWSQGGGYTF.

The CDR3 here is CASSFFVRSNTGELFF. In DNA form, the CDR3 reads TGTGCCAGCAGCTTTTTTGTCAGGTCGAACACCGGGGAGCTGTTTTTT. This sequence joins TRBV7-8 and TRBJ2-2; D not certain. Trimming removed 3 bases from V and 0 bases from J, with 11 bases in between. Looked up from germline, CDR1 is SGHVS and CDR2 is FQNEAQ. The length of the CDR3 is 16 residues.

This clone came up a few times. The V and J genes are TRBV4-3 and TRBJ2-1; the D is unclear. The length of the CDR3 is 13 residues. V lost 2 bases to trimming and J lost 5 bases, with 7 bases between them. Germline-derived CDR1 and CDR2 are LGHNA and YSLEER. The CDR3 region is CASSQFRNNEQFF. Written as DNA, the CDR3 is TGCGCCAGCAGCCAATTCAGGAACAATGAGCAGTTCTTC.

The chain is built from TRBV29-1 and TRBJ1-1; TRBD1 agrees at 7 bases. The CDR3 is 11 residues long. Trimming at V came to 3 bases and at J to 8 bases, leaving 3 bases not matched to a gene. Per germline, CDR1 SQVTM and CDR2 ANQGSEA. CDR3 bases: TGCAGCGTTGATACGACAGGGGAAGCTTTCTTT. Amino acids: CSVDTTGEAFF.

The chain links TRBV2 to TRBJ2-7; D not certain. From germline, CDR1 is SNHLY and CDR2 FYNNEI. The CDR3 is 12 amino acids. The V end was cut by 4 bases, the J end by 5 bases, with 9 bases between. CDR3 sequence reads: CASSGAVHEQYF. As DNA, the CDR3 is TGTGCCAGCAGTGGGGCCGTCCACGAGCAGTACTTC.

The chain couples TRBV5-6 to TRBJ2-1, with a possible D match to TRBD2 (6 bases). CDR1 and CDR2 from the germline V gene are SGHDT and YYEEEE. The CDR3 covers 14 residues. Trimming stripped 4 bases from V and 5 bases from J, with 13 bases between. The CDR3, as DNA: TGTGCCAGCAGCCGCCGGGGAGGCCACAATGAGCAGTTCTTC. Translating it yields CASSRRGGHNEQFF.

V is TRBV5-6 and J is TRBJ2-7, with D perhaps TRBD1 (6 bases). In germline, CDR1 is SGHDT, CDR2 YYEEEE. This CDR3 is built from 14 residues. Trimming stripped 2 bases from V and 2 bases from J, with 11 bases between. CDR3 residues: CASSFDRSTYEQYF. Written as DNA, the CDR3 is TGTGCCAGCAGCTTTGACAGGAGCACCTACGAGCAGTACTTC. The full variable domain, completed using reference TRBV5-6 and TRBJ2-7, is DAGVTQSPTHLIKTRGQQVTLRCSPKSGHDTVSWYQQALGQGPQFIFQYYEEEERQRGNFPDRFSGHQFPNYSSELNVNALLLGDSALYLCASSFDRSTYEQYFGPGTRLTVT.

This CDR3 reads CAMTGLAGGEQFF. The CDR3 bases are TGTGCCATGACGGGACTAGCGGGGGGCGAGCAGTTCTTC. The rearrangement joins TRBV10-3 to TRBJ2-1, with TRBD2 matching 15 bases. Germline CDR1 and CDR2: ENHRY and SYGVKD. This CDR3 is 13 amino acids long. The J segment lost 10 bases and the V segment lost 9 bases, leaving 4 bases of the junction unmatched.

This chain connects TRBV6-1 to TRBJ1-1; no clear D gene. The length of the CDR3 is 13 residues. From germline, CDR1 is MNHNS and CDR2 SASEGT. V lost 5 bases and J lost 1, with 8 bases in between. CDR3 sequence (DNA): TGTGCCAGCAGTCGAGACAAGAACACTGAAGCTTTCTTT. It is translated as CASSRDKNTEAFF.

The chain links TRBV4-2 to TRBJ2-1; 9 nucleotides line up with TRBD2. The CDR3 runs 19 residues. J was trimmed by 0 bases and V by 1 base; bases with no gene match: 10. Germline V gives CDR1 LGHNA, CDR2 YNFKEQ. CDR3 nucleotide sequence: TGTGCCAGCAGCCAAGCGGGCGGGGGGGCCGATGGCTCCTACAATGAGCAGTTCTTC. This sequence encodes CASSQAGGGADGSYNEQFF.

The genes are TRBV4-1 and TRBJ1-5; no definite D call. Per the germline V gene, CDR1 is MGHRA and CDR2 is YSYEKL. CDR3 size: 12 residues. The V end lost 0 bases, the J end lost 10 bases, and 7 bases lay between the germline ends. CDR3 amino acids: CASSQEAGPQHF. The CDR3 DNA sequence: TGCGCCAGCAGCCAAGAGGCGGGACCCCAGCATTTT.

The chain couples TRBV11-2 to TRBJ1-2; tentative D call: TRBD1 (6 bases). CDR3 length: 15 amino acids. V shed 3 bases and J shed 4 bases, with 15 bases lying between them. Germline lookup yields CDR1 SGHAT and CDR2 FQNNGV. The CDR3 loop is CASSFYPGTSYGYTF. The DNA for the CDR3 is TGTGCCAGCAGCTTCTATCCCGGGACATCCTATGGCTACACCTTC.